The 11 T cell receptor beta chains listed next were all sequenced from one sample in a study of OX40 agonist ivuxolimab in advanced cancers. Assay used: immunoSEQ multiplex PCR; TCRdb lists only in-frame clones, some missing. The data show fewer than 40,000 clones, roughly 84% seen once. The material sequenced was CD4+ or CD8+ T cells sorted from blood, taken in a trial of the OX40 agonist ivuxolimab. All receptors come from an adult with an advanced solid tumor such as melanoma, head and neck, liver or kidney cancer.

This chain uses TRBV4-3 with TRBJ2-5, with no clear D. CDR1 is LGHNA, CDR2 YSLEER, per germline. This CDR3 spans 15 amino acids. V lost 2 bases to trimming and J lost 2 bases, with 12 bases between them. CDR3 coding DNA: TGCGCCAGCAGCCAAAAAGTGGGTCCTCAAGAGACCCAGTACTTC. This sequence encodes CASSQKVGPQETQYF.

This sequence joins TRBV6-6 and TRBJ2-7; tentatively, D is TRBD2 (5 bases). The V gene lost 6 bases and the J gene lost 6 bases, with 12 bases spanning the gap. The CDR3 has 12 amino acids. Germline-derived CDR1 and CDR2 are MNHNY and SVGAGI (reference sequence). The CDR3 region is CASRLGFFEQYF. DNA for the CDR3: TGTGCCAGCAGACTAGGATTCTTCGAGCAGTACTTC.

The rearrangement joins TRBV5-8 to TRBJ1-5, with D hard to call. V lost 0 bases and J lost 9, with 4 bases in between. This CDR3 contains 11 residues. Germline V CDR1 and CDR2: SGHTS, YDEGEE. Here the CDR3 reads CASSLDRPQHF. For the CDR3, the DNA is TGTGCCAGCAGCTTGGATCGGCCCCAGCATTTT.

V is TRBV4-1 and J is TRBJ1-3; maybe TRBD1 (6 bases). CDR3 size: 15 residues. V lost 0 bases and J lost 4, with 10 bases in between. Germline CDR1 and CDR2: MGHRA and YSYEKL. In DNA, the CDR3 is TGCGCCAGCAGCCAAGATTTAGGACAGGGAAACACCATATATTTT. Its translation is CASSQDLGQGNTIYF.

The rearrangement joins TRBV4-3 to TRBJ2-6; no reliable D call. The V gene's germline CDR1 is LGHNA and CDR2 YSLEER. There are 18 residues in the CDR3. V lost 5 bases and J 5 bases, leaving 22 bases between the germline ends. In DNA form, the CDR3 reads TGCGCCAGCAGCTGTATAGAAGGGTCACAAAGTCGGGCCAACGTCCTGACTTTC. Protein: CASSCIEGSQSRANVLTF.

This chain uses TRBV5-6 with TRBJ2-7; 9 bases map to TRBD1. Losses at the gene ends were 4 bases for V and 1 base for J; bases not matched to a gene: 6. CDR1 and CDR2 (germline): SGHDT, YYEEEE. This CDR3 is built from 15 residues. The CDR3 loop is CASSPAGQGSYEQYF. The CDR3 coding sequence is TGTGCCAGCAGCCCGGCGGGACAGGGATCCTACGAGCAGTACTTC.

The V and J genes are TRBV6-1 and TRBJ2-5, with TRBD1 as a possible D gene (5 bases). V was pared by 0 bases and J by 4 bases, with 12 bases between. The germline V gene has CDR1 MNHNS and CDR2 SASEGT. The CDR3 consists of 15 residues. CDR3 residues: CASSEAGQFRETQYF. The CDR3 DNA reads TGTGCCAGCAGTGAAGCGGGGCAGTTTCGAGAGACCCAGTACTTC.

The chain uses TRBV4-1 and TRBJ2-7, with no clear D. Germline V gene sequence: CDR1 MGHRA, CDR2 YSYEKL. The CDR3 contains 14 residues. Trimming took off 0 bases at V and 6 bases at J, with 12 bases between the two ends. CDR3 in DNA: TGCGCCAGCAGCCAAGATGGTGAAAGTCGCGAGCAGTACTTC. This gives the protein CASSQDGESREQYF.

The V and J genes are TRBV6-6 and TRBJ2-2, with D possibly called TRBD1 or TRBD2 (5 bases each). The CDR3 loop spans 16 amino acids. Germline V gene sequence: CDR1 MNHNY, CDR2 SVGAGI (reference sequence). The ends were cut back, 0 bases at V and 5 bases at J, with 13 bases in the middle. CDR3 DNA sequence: TGTGCCAGCAGTTACTCGGGGGAGTTTTTAACCGGGGAGCTGTTTTTT. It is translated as CASSYSGEFLTGELFF.

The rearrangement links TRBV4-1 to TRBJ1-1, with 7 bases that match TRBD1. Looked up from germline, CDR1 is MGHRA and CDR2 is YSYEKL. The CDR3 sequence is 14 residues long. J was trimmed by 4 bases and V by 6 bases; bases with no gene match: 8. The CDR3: CASREVTGLTEAFF. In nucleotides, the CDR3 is TGCGCCAGCAGGGAAGTGACAGGGCTCACTGAAGCTTTCTTT.

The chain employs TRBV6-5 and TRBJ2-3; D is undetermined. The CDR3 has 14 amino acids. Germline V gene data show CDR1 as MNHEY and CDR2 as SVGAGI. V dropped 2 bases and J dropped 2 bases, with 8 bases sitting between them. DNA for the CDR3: TGTGCCAGCAGTTACGAGCAGGCCACAGATACGCAGTATTTT. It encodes CASSYEQATDTQYF.